This T cell receptor beta chain was recovered during a study of blood T cell repertoires in COVID-19. The protocol was immunoSEQ multiplex PCR, while the TCRdb copy is restricted to in-frame clones and leaves out a portion. The sample yields 25,000 to 35,000 clones, 90% seen once. CDR3 length: 16 amino acids. Trimming took 0 bases from V and 1 from J, leaving 12 bases between them. Germline CDR1 and CDR2: LGHNA and YSLEER. V and J are TRBV4-3 and TRBJ1-1; tentatively, D is TRBD1 (6 bases). This clonotype was sampled from an older man with active or convalescent COVID-19. Sequencing was done on a sample of peripheral blood. CDR3 loop: CASSQDSGAGNTEAFF. For the CDR3, the DNA is TGCGCCAGCAGCCAAGATTCAGGGGCTGGGAACACTGAAGCTTTCTTT.